The rows below give T cell receptor beta chains drawn from one sample of a study of OX40 agonist ivuxolimab in advanced cancers. Some clones are missing from TCRdb's copy, which holds only in-frame ones; the method was immunoSEQ multiplex PCR. Of just under 80,000 clones in the sample, over 75% are singletons; the top ten hold more than 0.3%. This material consisted of CD4+ or CD8+ T cells sorted from blood, taken in a trial of the OX40 agonist ivuxolimab. Receptors originate from an adult with an advanced solid tumor such as melanoma, head and neck, liver or kidney cancer. The CDR3 runs from the conserved cysteine through the conserved F or W. D genes are given only for firm matches. Not every row has a clone size; where given, it reads once, few, many or a size class.

clone size: NA; D gene: NA; V gene: TRBV27; J gene: TRBJ2-7; CDR3 DNA: TGTGCCAGCAGTCTACGGACACCTCAGCCGGGGGAGCAGTACTTC; CDR3 protein: CASSLRTPQPGEQYF
clone size: NA; D gene: NA; V gene: TRBV5-8; J gene: TRBJ2-3; CDR3 DNA: TGTGCCAGCAGCTTGTCGGGGACAGATACGCAGTATTTT; CDR3 protein: CASSLSGTDTQYF
clone size: NA; D gene: TRBD2; V gene: TRBV10-3; J gene: TRBJ2-3; CDR3 DNA: TGTGCCATCAAGGGCCTAGCGGGAAGCACAGATACGCAGTATTTT; CDR3 protein: CAIKGLAGSTDTQYF
clone size: NA; D gene: TRBD1; V gene: TRBV5-8; J gene: TRBJ1-2; CDR3 DNA: TGTGCCAGCAGCTTGCGATCCAGCGGACAGGGGGCTGGTGGCTACACCTTC; CDR3 protein: CASSLRSSGQGAGGYTF
clone size: NA; D gene: NA; V gene: TRBV19; J gene: TRBJ1-2; CDR3 DNA: TGTGCCAGTAGTATACTGCGGGGAGGAATCACCTTC; CDR3 protein: CASSILRGGITF
clone size: NA; D gene: TRBD1; V gene: TRBV18; J gene: TRBJ1-2; CDR3 DNA: TGTGCCAGCTCACCAACAGGGGGCTCGGATTATGGCTACACCTTC; CDR3 protein: CASSPTGGSDYGYTF
clone size: NA; D gene: NA; V gene: TRBV7-2; J gene: TRBJ2-1; CDR3 DNA: TGTGCCAGCAGCTTAAACGGCCAGAGCTCCTACAATGAGCAGTTCTTC; CDR3 protein: CASSLNGQSSYNEQFF
clone size: NA; D gene: TRBD1; V gene: TRBV19; J gene: TRBJ1-4; CDR3 DNA: TGTGCCAGTAGTAGACAGGGATTTTCCGGGGATGAAAAACTGTTTTTT; CDR3 protein: CASSRQGFSGDEKLFF
clone size: NA; D gene: NA; V gene: TRBV18; J gene: TRBJ1-1; CDR3 DNA: TGTGCCAGCTCACCACTTAACCGGTGGGAAACTGAAGCTTTCTTT; CDR3 protein: CASSPLNRWETEAFF
clone size: NA; D gene: NA; V gene: TRBV7-9; J gene: TRBJ2-7; CDR3 DNA: TGTGCCAGCAGCTTAGCCCCCTACGAGCAGTACTTC; CDR3 protein: CASSLAPYEQYF
clone size: NA; D gene: TRBD2; V gene: TRBV11-2; J gene: TRBJ2-3; CDR3 DNA: TGTGCCAGCAGCTTAGCCCCAGCGGGTGGTCTAGCGGGAGCGGGTACGCAGTATTTT; CDR3 protein: CASSLAPAGGLAGAGTQYF
clone size: NA; D gene: NA; V gene: TRBV19; J gene: TRBJ2-2; CDR3 DNA: TGTGCCAGTAGTATCCTCCAGGGGGGTTCCGGGGAGCTGTTTTTT; CDR3 protein: CASSILQGGSGELFF
clone size: NA; D gene: NA; V gene: TRBV30; J gene: TRBJ1-2; CDR3 DNA: TGTGCCTGGAGTGGTAAGGGAAGCTATGGCTACACCTTC; CDR3 protein: CAWSGKGSYGYTF
clone size: NA; D gene: TRBD2; V gene: TRBV7-8; J gene: TRBJ2-1; CDR3 DNA: TGTGCCAGCAGCTTAAGGCGGGAGAGCAATGAGCAGTTCTTC; CDR3 protein: CASSLRRESNEQFF
clone size: NA; D gene: NA; V gene: TRBV9; J gene: TRBJ1-2; CDR3 DNA: TGTGCCAGCAGCGTAATAGGGTATGGCTACACCTTC; CDR3 protein: CASSVIGYGYTF
clone size: NA; D gene: NA; V gene: TRBV10-3; J gene: TRBJ2-1; CDR3 DNA: TGTGCCATCAGTCACGGATCCGGGGCCTACAATGAGCAGTTCTTC; CDR3 protein: CAISHGSGAYNEQFF
clone size: NA; D gene: TRBD1; V gene: TRBV4-1; J gene: TRBJ2-1; CDR3 DNA: TGCGCCAGCAGCCAAGAAGAGACAGGGGTGAATGAGCAGTTCTTC; CDR3 protein: CASSQEETGVNEQFF
clone size: NA; D gene: NA; V gene: TRBV30; J gene: TRBJ2-1; CDR3 DNA: TGTGCCTGGAGGGATTTACAGACGAGCTCCTACAATGAGCAGTTCTTC; CDR3 protein: CAWRDLQTSSYNEQFF
clone size: NA; D gene: TRBD2; V gene: TRBV4-1; J gene: TRBJ2-5; CDR3 DNA: TGCGCCAGCAGCCAAGATTCTAGCGGGGGGATGAGGGAGACCCAGTACTTC; CDR3 protein: CASSQDSSGGMRETQYF
clone size: NA; D gene: TRBD2; V gene: TRBV5-6; J gene: TRBJ2-3; CDR3 DNA: TGTGCCAGCAGCATGACTAGCGGGAGTCCAGATACGCAGTATTTT; CDR3 protein: CASSMTSGSPDTQYF
clone size: NA; D gene: TRBD1; V gene: TRBV7-2; J gene: TRBJ2-7; CDR3 DNA: TGTGCCAGCAGCTCCACCGGGACAGGGGGCTACGAGCAGTACTTC; CDR3 protein: CASSSTGTGGYEQYF
clone size: NA; D gene: NA; V gene: TRBV11-3; J gene: TRBJ2-7; CDR3 DNA: TGTGCCAGCAGCTTAGCCGACCCGGGGGAGCAGTACTTC; CDR3 protein: CASSLADPGEQYF
clone size: NA; D gene: TRBD2; V gene: TRBV7-6; J gene: TRBJ2-1; CDR3 DNA: TGTGCCAGCAGCTTCGGGACTAGCGGGAGAGACGAGCAGTTCTTC; CDR3 protein: CASSFGTSGRDEQFF
clone size: NA; D gene: TRBD2; V gene: TRBV30; J gene: TRBJ2-7; CDR3 DNA: TGTGCCACGGGACTAGCGGGGGAGCAGTACTTC; CDR3 protein: CATGLAGEQYF
clone size: NA; D gene: NA; V gene: TRBV30; J gene: TRBJ2-5; CDR3 DNA: TGTGCCTGGAGCGGGGGAACCCAAGAGACCCAGTACTTC; CDR3 protein: CAWSGGTQETQYF
clone size: NA; D gene: NA; V gene: TRBV9; J gene: TRBJ2-3; CDR3 DNA: TGTGCCAGCAGCGTAGCTTCGGCCCACCTTAATACGCAGTATTTT; CDR3 protein: CASSVASAHLNTQYF
clone size: NA; D gene: TRBD1; V gene: TRBV19; J gene: TRBJ1-5; CDR3 DNA: TGTGCCAGTAGCGCGACAGGGCGAGTACATAGCAATCAGCCCCAGCATTTT; CDR3 protein: CASSATGRVHSNQPQHF
clone size: NA; D gene: NA; V gene: TRBV4-3; J gene: TRBJ1-5; CDR3 DNA: TGCGCCAGCAGCCAAGATTCCCTTGGGGATAGCAATCAGCCCCAGCATTTT; CDR3 protein: CASSQDSLGDSNQPQHF
clone size: NA; D gene: NA; V gene: TRBV19; J gene: TRBJ1-1; CDR3 DNA: TGTGCCAGTACCCTAATGGGGGGGTTGAACACTGAAGCTTTCTTT; CDR3 protein: CASTLMGGLNTEAFF
clone size: NA; D gene: NA; V gene: TRBV5-1; J gene: TRBJ2-5; CDR3 DNA: TGCGCCAGCAGCACGTATCAAGAGACCCAGTACTTC; CDR3 protein: CASSTYQETQYF
clone size: NA; D gene: NA; V gene: TRBV6-6; J gene: TRBJ2-2; CDR3 DNA: TGTGCCAGCATGGGCAGTGGGGAGCTGTTTTTT; CDR3 protein: CASMGSGELFF
clone size: NA; D gene: TRBD1; V gene: TRBV19; J gene: TRBJ2-1; CDR3 DNA: TGTGCCAGTAGTATTTCGGGGACAGGGGGCTACAATGAGCAGTTCTTC; CDR3 protein: CASSISGTGGYNEQFF
clone size: NA; D gene: TRBD1; V gene: TRBV5-1; J gene: TRBJ2-7; CDR3 DNA: TGCGCCAGCAGCTTGGAACAGGGGGCCTACGAGCAGTACTTC; CDR3 protein: CASSLEQGAYEQYF
clone size: NA; D gene: NA; V gene: TRBV5-4; J gene: TRBJ1-1; CDR3 DNA: TGTGCCAGCAGCTTGGAAAGGGCTCAGATGAACACTGAAGCTTTCTTT; CDR3 protein: CASSLERAQMNTEAFF
clone size: NA; D gene: TRBD2; V gene: TRBV7-9; J gene: TRBJ2-7; CDR3 DNA: TGTGCCAGCAGCTTGGGGGAGGGACTAGCGGGAGGATACGAGCAGTACTTC; CDR3 protein: CASSLGEGLAGGYEQYF
clone size: once; D gene: NA; V gene: TRBV18; J gene: TRBJ2-1; CDR3 DNA: TGTGCCAGCTCACCGGCCGTATTGAGAAATGAGCAGTTCTTC; CDR3 protein: CASSPAVLRNEQFF
clone size: NA; D gene: NA; V gene: TRBV19; J gene: TRBJ1-5; CDR3 DNA: TGTGCCAGTAGGACCGACGGCGGAGGCAATCAGCCCCAGCATTTT; CDR3 protein: CASRTDGGGNQPQHF
clone size: NA; D gene: TRBD2; V gene: TRBV5-1; J gene: TRBJ2-1; CDR3 DNA: TGCGCCAGCAGCTTGCCAGCGGGAGGGCCGGGTGAGCAGTTCTTC; CDR3 protein: CASSLPAGGPGEQFF
clone size: once; D gene: TRBD2; V gene: TRBV30; J gene: TRBJ2-3; CDR3 DNA: TGTGCCTGGAGTGTACACAGCGGGACCACAGATACGCAGTATTTT; CDR3 protein: CAWSVHSGTTDTQYF
clone size: NA; D gene: NA; V gene: TRBV7-9; J gene: TRBJ1-1; CDR3 DNA: TGTGCCAGCAGCCCGGGACACCTGAACACTGAAGCTTTCTTT; CDR3 protein: CASSPGHLNTEAFF
clone size: once; D gene: NA; V gene: TRBV7-6; J gene: TRBJ2-1; CDR3 DNA: TGTGCCAGCAGCACATGGGTCGGGAATACCTACAATGAGCAGTTCTTC; CDR3 protein: CASSTWVGNTYNEQFF
clone size: NA; D gene: NA; V gene: TRBV5-5; J gene: TRBJ2-3; CDR3 DNA: TGTGCCAGCAGCTTGGGCACTGAAACTCAGTATTTT; CDR3 protein: CASSLGTETQYF
clone size: NA; D gene: TRBD2; V gene: TRBV5-4; J gene: TRBJ2-7; CDR3 DNA: TGTGCCAGCAGCTGGGGGGGGACGATCGGGGACTACGAGCAGTACTTC; CDR3 protein: CASSWGGTIGDYEQYF
clone size: NA; D gene: TRBD1; V gene: TRBV27; J gene: TRBJ2-7; CDR3 DNA: TGTGCCAGCAGTTTATTGGACAGGGGTCCCTACGAGCAGTACTTC; CDR3 protein: CASSLLDRGPYEQYF
clone size: NA; D gene: NA; V gene: TRBV18; J gene: TRBJ2-3; CDR3 DNA: TGTGCCAGCTCACCAACAGAGACTCGAACAGATACGCAGTATTTT; CDR3 protein: CASSPTETRTDTQYF
clone size: NA; D gene: TRBD2; V gene: TRBV14; J gene: TRBJ2-1; CDR3 DNA: TGTGCCAGCAGCCAAGTTGCGGGAGTGAGTTCAAGTGAGCAGTTCTTC; CDR3 protein: CASSQVAGVSSSEQFF
clone size: NA; D gene: TRBD1; V gene: TRBV11-3; J gene: TRBJ1-5; CDR3 DNA: TGTGCCAGCAGCTTAGAGGGACAGGTTCGGCAGCCCCAGCATTTT; CDR3 protein: CASSLEGQVRQPQHF